Listed here are 13 T cell receptor beta chains from one sample, sequenced in a study of CD8 T cells in Susac syndrome. RNA, at about 0.5 to 1 ug, was reverse transcribed with random hexamers. MiXCR, run by TCRdb on the immunoSEQ multiplex PCR reads, gives a single entry per CDR3 protein. This sample has over 120,000 distinct CDR3 sequences, with roughly 94% found just once. The sequenced sample was CD4+ T cells from PBMCs. The source is a human donor in good health.

This clonotype is a singleton in its sample. The rearrangement uses TRBV6-5 and TRBJ2-1, with D tentatively TRBD2 (6 bases). There are 14 residues in the CDR3. Between the trimmed V and J ends, which lost 5 bases and 5 bases, there was a span of 13 bases. Germline V CDR1 and CDR2: MNHEY, SVGAGI. This CDR3 reads CASSPERVNNEQFF. The CDR3 region has the DNA TGTGCCAGCAGTCCCGAGCGGGTCAACAATGAGCAGTTCTTC.

The chain employs TRBV27 and TRBJ2-1; 11 bases are shared with TRBD2. The CDR3 has 16 residues. The trim removed 6 bases at V and 4 bases at J, leaving 8 bases unmatched. CDR1 and CDR2 from the germline V gene are MNHEY and SMNVEV (reference sequence). CDR3 sequence (DNA): TGTGCCAGCAGAGGCCGGGGACTAGCGGTTTACAATGAGCAGTTCTTC. It translates to CASRGRGLAVYNEQFF.

The genes are TRBV3-1 and TRBJ2-3; the D gene is possibly TRBD2 (5 bases). This CDR3 region has 17 residues. V was shortened by 2 bases and J by 0 bases, with 15 bases between the two germline ends. Germline lookup yields CDR1 LGHDT and CDR2 YNNKEL (reference sequence). The CDR3 coding sequence is TGTGCCAGCAGCCAACCCTCAACCGGCGGGAGCACAGATACGCAGTATTTT. Protein product: CASSQPSTGGSTDTQYF.

This clonotype was seen just once. The V call is TRBV2, the J call TRBJ1-1; no clear D gene. CDR1 is SNHLY and CDR2 is FYNNEI in the germline V gene. V was pared by 4 bases and J by 0 bases, with 9 bases between. The CDR3 has 14 amino acids. The CDR3 loop reads CASSGREMNTEAFF. The CDR3 DNA is TGTGCCAGCAGTGGACGGGAGATGAACACTGAAGCTTTCTTT.

This chain uses TRBV4-2 with TRBJ1-5; D may be TRBD1 (5 bases). Germline lookup yields CDR1 LGHNA and CDR2 YNFKEQ. V lost 1 base and J lost 14, with 15 bases in between. The CDR3 totals 13 residues. The CDR3 region has the DNA TGTGCCAGCAGCCAAGCGGTAAGGGGCTATAAGCATTTT. This codes for CASSQAVRGYKHF.

The genes are TRBV29-1 and TRBJ2-7; 11 bases match TRBD2. The CDR3 runs 15 residues. Looked up from germline, CDR1 is SQVTM and CDR2 is ANQGSEA. The trim removed 7 bases at V and 1 base at J, leaving 9 bases unmatched. CDR3 coding DNA: TGCAGCGGGACGTTAGCGGGAGGGCCATCCTACGAGCAGTACTTC. Protein: CSGTLAGGPSYEQYF.

The chain has TRBV11-3 and TRBJ1-2, with 8 bases matching TRBD1. The ends lost 1 base at V and 6 bases at J; junction bases unmatched: 16. Germline CDR1 reads SGHNT; CDR2 reads YENEEA. The length of the CDR3 is 18 residues. In nucleotides, the CDR3 is TGTGCCAGCAGCTTAGGGGCGGTGTCAGGGGGCTCATTGGATGGCTACACCTTC. Translated: CASSLGAVSGGSLDGYTF.

The rearrangement uses TRBV3-1 and TRBJ1-5; 8 nucleotides match TRBD1. Trimming cost V 4 bases and J 5 bases; bases outside gene matches: 4. CDR3 length: 14 amino acids. The germline CDR1 and CDR2 sequences are LGHDT and YNNKEL (reference sequence). The CDR3 is CASSRNRGDQPQHF. The CDR3 nucleotides are TGTGCCAGCAGCCGAAACAGGGGGGATCAGCCCCAGCATTTT.

V gene TRBV15 combines with J gene TRBJ2-6; D is perhaps TRBD2 (6 bases). Trimming left V 3 bases short and J 0 bases short, with 15 bases between. The CDR3 runs to 18 residues. Germline V lookup: CDR1 LNHNV, CDR2 YYDKDF (reference sequence). The CDR3 protein is CATSSGDGGGSGANVLTF. CDR3 in DNA: TGTGCCACCAGCAGTGGTGATGGGGGAGGCTCTGGGGCCAACGTCCTGACTTTC.

The J gene is TRBJ2-7, the V gene TRBV19, with 7 bases identical to TRBD1. V lost 6 bases, J lost 3 bases, and 11 bases stayed unmatched. CDR1 is LNHDA, CDR2 SQIVND, per germline (reference sequence). The CDR3 consists of 15 residues. CDR3 coding DNA: TGTGCCAGTAGAGGGACAGCCGAAAAGGTCTACGAGCAGTACTTC. Translation: CASRGTAEKVYEQYF.

V gene TRBV18 combines with J gene TRBJ2-5; D possibly corresponds to TRBD1 (5 bases). The V end was cut by 6 bases, the J end by 3 bases, with 14 bases between. CDR1 and CDR2 (germline): KGHSH, LQKENI. The CDR3 has 14 residues. CDR3 coding DNA: TGTGCCAGCTCCTCCCAGGGCACGAAAGAGACCCAGTACTTC. Amino acids: CASSSQGTKETQYF.

The chain has TRBV20-1 and TRBJ2-7; TRBD1 agrees at 7 bases. CDR3 size: 13 residues. Per germline, CDR1 DFQATT and CDR2 SNEGSKA (reference sequence). Losses at the gene ends were 4 bases for V and 2 bases for J; bases not matched to a gene: 5. The chain's CDR3 is CSAKQGDTYEQYF. The CDR3 DNA reads TGCAGTGCTAAGCAGGGGGACACCTACGAGCAGTACTTC.

This rearrangement joins TRBV7-3 to TRBJ2-1, with 9 bases lining up with TRBD2. Losses at the gene ends were 5 bases for V and 14 bases for J; bases not matched to a gene: 16. Per the germline V gene, CDR1 is SGHTA and CDR2 is FQGTGA. This CDR3 region has 15 residues. The CDR3 DNA is TGTGCCAGCAGCCCCGACCCGGGACTAGCAGACGGGAAGTTCTTC. It encodes CASSPDPGLADGKFF.